What follows is one TCR beta chain and its context. The antigen is undetermined. This sample is part of a study of PD-L1 blockade in urothelial cancer. On the study more broadly: The study recovered a median of 141,255 T cells per blood sample. Findings and caveats of the study: Durable-benefit patients had greater expansion of tumor-associated blood clones at 3 weeks.

Time point specified: pretreatment peripheral blood. All patients handed over anywhere from 1 to 8 samples, pretreatment and on-treatment. Generated by immunoSEQ multiplex PCR, the TCRdb table keeps only in-frame clones and is missing some. The repertoire holds roughly 51,000 clones, with just over 85% as singletons. This clonotype was sampled from a man in his 60s with urothelial cancer. The sequences come from PBMCs, collected around atezolizumab (anti-PD-L1) treatment.

This CDR3 reads CAWSPQGLGELFF. The CDR3 nucleotides are TGTGCCTGGAGCCCCCAGGGCTTGGGGGAGCTGTTTTTT. V and J are TRBV30 and TRBJ2-2; weak D call: TRBD1 (5 bases). CDR3 length: 13 amino acids. Germline CDR1 GTSNPN, CDR2 SVGIG (reference sequence). The V end lost 3 bases, the J end lost 8 bases, and 13 bases lay between the germline ends.